One sample yielded the 17 T cell receptor beta chains listed below, sequenced in a study of blood T cell repertoires in COVID-19. Generated by immunoSEQ multiplex PCR, the TCRdb table keeps only in-frame clones and is missing some. The sample consists of over 200,000 clones, 80% to 95% of them appearing once. Material: peripheral blood. Receptors originate from a man in his fifties or sixties with COVID-19, enrolled during active disease.

The rearrangement links TRBV24-1 to TRBJ2-1; a possible D gene is TRBD2 (6 bases). Deletions cut 0 bases from V and 4 bases from J, with 9 bases between. This CDR3 comprises 15 residues. From germline, CDR1 is KGHDR and CDR2 SFDVKD. The CDR3 is CATSDLGGPYNEQFF. CDR3 sequence (DNA): TGTGCCACCAGTGATTTGGGAGGGCCGTACAATGAGCAGTTCTTC.

This clone was observed once. In nucleotides, the CDR3 is TGTGCCAGCAGCCTGGACAGGGGGAGGGGCTACACCTTC. Its translation is CASSLDRGRGYTF. The J gene is TRBJ1-2, the V gene TRBV3-1 (or the pseudogene TRBV3-2), with 10 bases fitting TRBD1. Germline lookup yields CDR1 LGHDT and CDR2 YNNKEL (reference sequence). The J segment lost 8 bases and the V segment lost 4 bases, leaving 4 bases of the junction unmatched. There are 13 residues in the CDR3.

The V and J genes are TRBV2 and TRBJ1-2, with a possible D match to TRBD1 (5 bases). V was cut by 2 bases and J by 5 bases, with 12 bases left in between. In germline, CDR1 is SNHLY, CDR2 FYNNEI. CDR3 length equals 14 residues. Here the CDR3 DNA reads TGTGCCAGCAGTGAAATTGCGGCAGGGTATGGCTACACCTTC. Its protein is CASSEIAAGYGYTF.

CDR3 protein: CASICRLAGQDNEQFF. CDR3 DNA: TGTGCCAGCATCTGCCGACTAGCGGGCCAAGACAATGAGCAGTTCTTC. This chain connects TRBV21-1 to TRBJ2-1; TRBD2 is the table's D call and was not checked against the DNA. TRBV21-1 is flagged as a pseudogene. The CDR3 covers 16 residues.

The chain has TRBV5-5 and TRBJ1-6, with TRBD1 identical over 8 bases. Germline V gene data show CDR1 as SGHKS and CDR2 as YYEKEE (reference sequence). The CDR3 extends over 13 amino acids. With V trimmed by 0 bases and J by 17 bases, 7 bases remained unmatched. The CDR3 here is CASSLEWGQAFHF. The CDR3 DNA reads TGTGCCAGCAGCTTGGAGTGGGGACAGGCGTTCCACTTT.

The chain employs TRBV4-2 and TRBJ2-7; 11 nucleotides align to TRBD2. Germline values: CDR1 LGHNA, CDR2 YNFKEQ. J gave up 2 bases and V 2 bases, and 5 bases lay outside the gene matches. This CDR3 has 16 residues. The CDR3, as DNA: TGTGCCAGCAGCCAATCACTAGCGGGAGTCACCTACGAGCAGTACTTC. Its protein product is CASSQSLAGVTYEQYF.

The V call is TRBV19, the J call TRBJ1-2; D is possibly TRBD1 (5 bases). This CDR3 contains 12 residues. Germline V gene data show CDR1 as LNHDA and CDR2 as SQIVND (reference sequence). The V end was cut by 10 bases, the J end by 4 bases, with 13 bases between. This chain's CDR3 is CATGTGGYGYTF. DNA of the CDR3: TGTGCCACCGGGACTGGGGGCTATGGCTACACCTTC.

This clone was observed once. This chain connects TRBV7-8 to TRBJ2-3, with D maybe TRBD1 (5 bases). Trimming removed 1 base at V and 1 base at J, with 9 bases between. The CDR3 runs to 15 residues. The V gene's germline CDR1 is SGHVS and CDR2 FQNEAQ. CDR3 region: CASSLVDSGTDTQYF. In DNA, the CDR3 is TGTGCCAGCAGCTTAGTTGACAGCGGCACAGATACGCAGTATTTT. Combining the CDR3 with reference TRBV7-8 and TRBJ2-3 gives the whole variable domain GAGVSQSPRYKVAKRGQDVALRCDPISGHVSLFWYQQALGQGPEFLTYFQNEAQLDKSGLPSDRFFAERPEGSVSTLKIQRTQQEDSAVYLCASSLVDSGTDTQYFGPGTRLTVL.

The rearrangement uses TRBV3-1 (or the pseudogene TRBV3-2) and TRBJ2-7; 9 nucleotides agree with TRBD2. The ends lost 0 bases at V and 5 bases at J; junction bases unmatched: 5. CDR3 length equals 15 residues. The germline V gene encodes CDR1 LGHDT and CDR2 YNNKEL (reference sequence). CDR3 protein: CASSQDPGLANEQYF. CDR3 bases: TGTGCCAGCAGCCAAGATCCGGGACTAGCTAACGAGCAGTACTTC.

This chain joins TRBV19 and TRBJ1-2; 7 bases are shared with TRBD1. CDR1 is LNHDA and CDR2 is SQIVND in the germline V gene (reference sequence). This CDR3 is built from 17 residues. V shed 7 bases, J shed 2 bases, and the junction held 16 bases outside the gene matches. The CDR3 DNA is TGTGCCAGTACAGGGGGAACAGTTCAGGCCCTGAACTATGGCTACACCTTC. As protein: CASTGGTVQALNYGYTF.

The chain uses TRBV30 and TRBJ2-1, with 9 bases aligning to TRBD2. Germline CDR1 and CDR2: GTSNPN and SVGIG (reference sequence). J lost 5 bases, V lost 0 bases, and 8 bases had no gene match. The CDR3 spans 16 residues. The CDR3 spells CAWSVPQLAGNNEQFF. The DNA of the CDR3 is TGTGCCTGGAGTGTACCCCAACTAGCGGGTAACAATGAGCAGTTCTTC.

The rearrangement joins TRBV19 to TRBJ1-5, with 7 bases aligning to TRBD1. From germline, CDR1 is LNHDA and CDR2 SQIVND (reference sequence). CDR3 length: 17 amino acids. The V gene end was trimmed by 3 bases and the J gene end by 0 bases; junction bases not matched to a gene: 8. The CDR3 loop is CASSMTNRGRSNQPQHF. DNA of the CDR3: TGTGCCAGTAGTATGACCAACAGGGGACGTAGCAATCAGCCCCAGCATTTT. Full variable domain (rest looked up from reference TRBV19 and TRBJ1-5): DGGITQSPKYLFRKEGQNVTLSCEQNLNHDAMYWYRQDPGQGLRLIYYSQIVNDFQKGDIAEGYSVSREKKESFPLTVTSAQKNPTAFYLCASSMTNRGRSNQPQHFGDGTRLSIL.

CDR3 bases: TGTGCCAGCAGTGAACGACAGGGTCGCAATCAGCCCCAGCATTTT. It translates to CASSERQGRNQPQHF. The V call is TRBV6-1, the J call TRBJ1-5, with TRBD1 identical over 7 bases. The CDR3 loop spans 15 amino acids. In germline, CDR1 is MNHNS, CDR2 SASEGT. The ends lost 2 bases at V and 2 bases at J; junction bases unmatched: 3.

V usage is TRBV2 and J usage is TRBJ1-5; D ambiguous. Germline V gives CDR1 SNHLY, CDR2 FYNNEI. V gave up 6 bases and J gave up 5 bases, with 17 bases separating them. The CDR3 totals 15 residues. The CDR3 loop reads CASRLLGGNHQPQHF. DNA of the CDR3: TGTGCCAGCAGACTATTGGGAGGGAATCATCAGCCCCAGCATTTT.

The CDR3 reads CASSIAGNTIYF. In DNA form, the CDR3 reads TGTGCCAGTAGTATAGCAGGAAACACCATATATTTT. This chain links TRBV19 with TRBJ1-3; D unclear. Deletions cut 1 base from V and 4 bases from J, with 2 bases between. CDR3 size: 12 residues. The V gene's germline CDR1 is LNHDA and CDR2 SQIVND (reference sequence). The complete variable domain, with remaining parts taken from reference TRBV19 and TRBJ1-3, reads DGGITQSPKYLFRKEGQNVTLSCEQNLNHDAMYWYRQDPGQGLRLIYYSQIVNDFQKGDIAEGYSVSREKKESFPLTVTSAQKNPTAFYLCASSIAGNTIYFGEGSWLTVV.

The gene calls are TRBV19 and TRBJ1-2; D perhaps matches TRBD1 (6 bases). The CDR3 spans 14 residues. Germline V gives CDR1 LNHDA, CDR2 SQIVND (reference sequence). Between the trimmed V and J ends, which lost 4 bases and 8 bases, there was a span of 17 bases. CDR3 nucleotides: TGTGCCAGTAGTAGCCAGGGGTCCCAGCAAGGCTACACCTTC. It codes for CASSSQGSQQGYTF.

The V and J genes are TRBV11-2 and TRBJ2-1; 8 positions match TRBD2. The CDR3 has 16 residues. V dropped 1 base and J dropped 10; count of bases not matched to a gene: 12. The germline gives CDR1 SGHAT, CDR2 FQNNGV. The CDR3 nucleotides are TGTGCCAGCAGCTTAGGTGGGGGGGCTAGCGGGTACGAGCAGTTCTTC. Its protein is CASSLGGGASGYEQFF.